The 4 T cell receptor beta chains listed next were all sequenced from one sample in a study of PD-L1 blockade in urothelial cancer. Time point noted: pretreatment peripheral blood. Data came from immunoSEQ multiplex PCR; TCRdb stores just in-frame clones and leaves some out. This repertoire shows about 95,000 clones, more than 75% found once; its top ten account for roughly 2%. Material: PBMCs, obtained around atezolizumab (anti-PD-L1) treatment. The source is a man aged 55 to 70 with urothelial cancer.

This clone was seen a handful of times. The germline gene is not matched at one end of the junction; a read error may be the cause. CDR3 protein: CASSFDRVEFW. The CDR3, as DNA: TGTGCCAGCAGTTTTGACAGGGTGGAATTTTGG. The chain has TRBV5-6 and TRBJ1-2; 7 bases line up with TRBD1. Germline V gene sequence: CDR1 SGHDT, CDR2 YYEEEE. There are 11 residues in the CDR3. The full variable domain, with the rest looked up from reference TRBV5-6 and TRBJ1-2, is DAGVTQSPTHLIKTRGQQVTLRCSPKSGHDTVSWYQQALGQGPQFIFQYYEEEERQRGNFPDRFSGHQFPNYSSELNVNALLLGDSALYLCASSFDRVEFWGSGTRLTVV.

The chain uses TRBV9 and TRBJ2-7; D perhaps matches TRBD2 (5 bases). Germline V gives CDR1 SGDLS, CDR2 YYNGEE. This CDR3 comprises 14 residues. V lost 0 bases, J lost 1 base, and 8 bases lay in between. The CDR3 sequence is CASSVEWESYEQYF. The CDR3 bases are TGTGCCAGCAGCGTAGAGTGGGAGTCCTACGAGCAGTACTTC.

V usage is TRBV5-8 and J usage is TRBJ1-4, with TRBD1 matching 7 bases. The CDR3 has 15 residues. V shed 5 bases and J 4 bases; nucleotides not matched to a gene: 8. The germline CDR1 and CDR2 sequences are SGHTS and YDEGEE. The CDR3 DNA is TGTGCCAGCAGATCCAACAGGGGATTTAATGAAAAACTGTTTTTT. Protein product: CASRSNRGFNEKLFF.

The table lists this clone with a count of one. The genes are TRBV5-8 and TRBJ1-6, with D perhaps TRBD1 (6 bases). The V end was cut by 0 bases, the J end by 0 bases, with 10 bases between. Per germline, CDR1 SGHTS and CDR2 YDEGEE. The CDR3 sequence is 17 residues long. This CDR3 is CASSLAGALSYNSPLHF. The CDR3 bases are TGTGCCAGCAGCTTGGCAGGGGCCCTCTCCTATAATTCACCCCTCCACTTT. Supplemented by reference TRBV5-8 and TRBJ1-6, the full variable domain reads EAGVTQSPTHLIKTRGQQATLRCSPISGHTSVYWYQQALGLGLQFLLWYDEGEERNRGNFPPRFSGRQFPNYSSELNVNALELEDSALYLCASSLAGALSYNSPLHFGNGTRLTVT.